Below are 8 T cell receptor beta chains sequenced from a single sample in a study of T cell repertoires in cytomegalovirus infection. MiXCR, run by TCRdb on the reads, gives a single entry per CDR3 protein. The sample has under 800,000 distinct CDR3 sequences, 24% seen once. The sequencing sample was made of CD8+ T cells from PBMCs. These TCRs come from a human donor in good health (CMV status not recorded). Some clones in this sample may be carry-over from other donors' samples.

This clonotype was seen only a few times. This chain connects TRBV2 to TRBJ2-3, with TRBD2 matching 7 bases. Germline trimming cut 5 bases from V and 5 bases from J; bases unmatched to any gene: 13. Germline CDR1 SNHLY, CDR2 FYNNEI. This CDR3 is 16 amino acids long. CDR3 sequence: CASSFWEGAGRDTQYF. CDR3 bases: TGTGCCAGCAGTTTCTGGGAGGGTGCGGGCCGAGATACGCAGTATTTT.

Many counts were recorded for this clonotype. The CDR3 is CASSPPGPPNSGNTIYF. The CDR3 DNA sequence: TGTGCCAGCAGCCCACCGGGACCCCCGAACTCTGGAAACACCATATATTTT. The chain joins TRBV7-9 to TRBJ1-3, with TRBD1 as a possible D gene (5 bases). The CDR3 consists of 17 residues. V was cut by 5 bases and J by 0 bases, with 17 bases left in between. The germline gives CDR1 SEHNR, CDR2 FQNEAQ (reference sequence).

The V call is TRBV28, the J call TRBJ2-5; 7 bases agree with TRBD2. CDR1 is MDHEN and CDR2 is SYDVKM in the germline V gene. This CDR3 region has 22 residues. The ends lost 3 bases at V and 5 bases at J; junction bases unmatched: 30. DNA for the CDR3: TGTGCCAGCAGTTTCACTAGCGCCTTTTTTAGTTCCCAACCCGAGGCCCGGGAGACCCAGTACTTC. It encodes CASSFTSAFFSSQPEARETQYF.

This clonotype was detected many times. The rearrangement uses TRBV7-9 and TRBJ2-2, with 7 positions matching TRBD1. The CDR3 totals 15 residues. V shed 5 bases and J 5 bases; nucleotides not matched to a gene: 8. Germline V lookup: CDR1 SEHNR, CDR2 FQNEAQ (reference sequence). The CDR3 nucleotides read TGTGCCAGCAGCCCTCGACAGGGTATAACCGGGGAGCTGTTTTTT. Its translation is CASSPRQGITGELFF. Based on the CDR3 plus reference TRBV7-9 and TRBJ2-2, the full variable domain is DTGVSQNPRHKITKRGQNVTFRCDPISEHNRLYWYRQTLGQGPEFLTYFQNEAQLEKSRLLSDRFSAERPKGSFSTLEIQRTEQGDSAMYLCASSPRQGITGELFFGEGSRLTVL.

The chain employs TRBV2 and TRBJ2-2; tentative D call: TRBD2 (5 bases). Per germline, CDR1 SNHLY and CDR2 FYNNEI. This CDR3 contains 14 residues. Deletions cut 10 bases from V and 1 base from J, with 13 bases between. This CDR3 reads CATRTEENTGELFF. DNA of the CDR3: TGTGCCACCAGGACGGAGGAGAACACCGGGGAGCTGTTTTTT.

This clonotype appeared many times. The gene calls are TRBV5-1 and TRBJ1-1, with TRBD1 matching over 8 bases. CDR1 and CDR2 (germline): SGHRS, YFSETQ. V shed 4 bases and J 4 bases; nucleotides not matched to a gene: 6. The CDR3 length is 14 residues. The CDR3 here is CASSLEQGGTEAFF. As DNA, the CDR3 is TGCGCCAGCAGCCTGGAACAGGGGGGCACTGAAGCTTTCTTT.

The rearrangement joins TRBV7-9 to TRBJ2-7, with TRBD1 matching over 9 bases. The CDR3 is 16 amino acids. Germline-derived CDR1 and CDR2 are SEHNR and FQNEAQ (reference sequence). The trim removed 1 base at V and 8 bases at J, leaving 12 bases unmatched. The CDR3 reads CASSLDWDQTGGKQYF. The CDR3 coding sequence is TGTGCCAGCAGCTTAGACTGGGACCAGACAGGGGGGAAGCAGTACTTC.

The CDR3 DNA reads TGTGCCAGCAGTTTCCGGGGACTGCAGCCCCAGCATTTT. Its protein product is CASSFRGLQPQHF. The V call is TRBV28, the J call TRBJ1-5, with D possibly matching TRBD1 (5 bases). The CDR3 spans 13 residues. With 3 bases removed from V and 7 bases from J, the gap between germline ends came to 10 bases. Per the germline V gene, CDR1 is MDHEN and CDR2 is SYDVKM.